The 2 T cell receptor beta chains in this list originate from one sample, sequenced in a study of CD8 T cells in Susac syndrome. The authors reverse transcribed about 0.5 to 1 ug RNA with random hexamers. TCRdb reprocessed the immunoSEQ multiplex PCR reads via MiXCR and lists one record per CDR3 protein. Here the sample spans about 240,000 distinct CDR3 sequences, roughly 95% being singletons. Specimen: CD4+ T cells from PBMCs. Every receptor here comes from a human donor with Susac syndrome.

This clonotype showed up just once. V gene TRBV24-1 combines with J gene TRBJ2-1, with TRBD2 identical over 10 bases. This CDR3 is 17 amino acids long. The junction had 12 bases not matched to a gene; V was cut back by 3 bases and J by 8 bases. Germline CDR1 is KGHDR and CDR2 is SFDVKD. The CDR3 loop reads CATSDQASGRRYDEQFF. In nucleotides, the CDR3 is TGTGCCACCAGTGATCAGGCTAGCGGGAGAAGATACGATGAGCAGTTCTTC.

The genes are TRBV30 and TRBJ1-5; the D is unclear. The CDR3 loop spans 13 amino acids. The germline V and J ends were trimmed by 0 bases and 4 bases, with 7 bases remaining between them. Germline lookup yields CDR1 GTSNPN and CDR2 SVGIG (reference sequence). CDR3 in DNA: TGTGCCTGGAGTGTACGGGAGAATCAGCCCCAGCATTTT. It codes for CAWSVRENQPQHF.